This TCR beta chain was found in a study of blood T cell repertoires in COVID-19. The wider study: COVID-19 samples, acute and convalescent, were from the United States, Italy and Spain. Nucleic acid was either cDNA or gDNA, and it came from T cells, B-cell-depleted T cells, or PBMCs.

How the authors handled the data: Estimation of nucleated cell counts relied on the amplification of reference gene primers. Using immunoSEQ multiplex PCR, the repertoire was profiled, and TCRdb retains in-frame clones only, with some absent. That table furnishes V, J and clone size, whereas the DNA furnished D and trimming. Seen here are 69,000 or so clones, about 90% observed once, and the top ten hold 5% to 6%. The length of the CDR3 is 14 residues. V lost 4 bases to trimming and J lost 0 bases, with 8 bases between them. CDR1 and CDR2 (germline): SGHRS, YFSETQ. The sequence was obtained from a man aged 45-60 years with acute or convalescent COVID-19. Sequenced material: peripheral blood. The chain links TRBV5-1 to TRBJ1-5; unclear D gene. CDR3 loop: CASSPTASNQPQHF. The CDR3 nucleotides read TGCGCCAGCAGCCCCACAGCTAGCAATCAGCCCCAGCATTTT.